The 18 T cell receptor beta chains given below trace back to one sample, sequenced in a study of PD-1 blockade in mismatch repair-deficient tumors. Here immunoSEQ multiplex PCR was the method, and the copy in TCRdb shows in-frame clones only, minus some. This sample carries around 23,000 clones, more than 80% of them seen once, and the ten largest clones take roughly a fifth. The source material was peripheral blood, sampled 12 weeks after starting pembrolizumab. All receptors come from an adult with mismatch repair-deficient cancer.

The rearrangement joins TRBV9 to TRBJ1-1; the D gene is possibly TRBD1 (6 bases). V lost 3 bases and J lost 6, with 15 bases in between. The germline V gene encodes CDR1 SGDLS and CDR2 YYNGEE. CDR3 length: 14 amino acids. The chain's CDR3 is CASSASQGRAEAFF. The CDR3 region has the DNA TGTGCCAGCAGCGCTTCACAGGGTAGGGCTGAAGCTTTCTTT.

The gene calls are TRBV25-1 and TRBJ2-3, with unresolved D. Germline CDR1 MGHDK, CDR2 SYGVNS. This CDR3 has 12 amino acids. V lost 6 bases to trimming and J lost 6 bases, with 10 bases between them. The CDR3 sequence is CASRMDGDTQYF. CDR3 coding DNA: TGTGCCAGCAGAATGGATGGCGATACGCAGTATTTT.

The chain uses TRBV5-1 and TRBJ1-1; the D gene is possibly TRBD1 (6 bases). Looked up from germline, CDR1 is SGHRS and CDR2 is YFSETQ. Trimming took 4 bases from V and 0 from J, leaving 22 bases between them. CDR3 length: 18 amino acids. The CDR3 bases are TGCGCCAGCAGCCAGGACAGTCTCGCCCTTTATATGAACACTGAAGCTTTCTTT. As protein: CASSQDSLALYMNTEAFF. The variable domain in full, with the rest retrieved from reference TRBV5-1 and TRBJ1-1, is KAGVTQTPRYLIKTRGQQVTLSCSPISGHRSVSWYQQTPGQGLQFLFEYFSETQRNKGNFPGRFSGRQFSNSRSEMNVSTLELGDSALYLCASSQDSLALYMNTEAFFGQGTRLTVV.

The CDR3 loop is CASSQGTSNTGELFF. CDR3 nucleotides: TGTGCCAGCAGCCAGGGGACATCGAACACCGGGGAGCTGTTTTTT. The gene calls are TRBV7-2 and TRBJ2-2, with a possible D match to TRBD1 (6 bases). The CDR3 is made up of 15 amino acids. Germline V gene data show CDR1 as SGHTA and CDR2 as FQGNSA. Trimming took 5 bases from V and 0 from J, leaving 10 bases between them.

The CDR3 sequence: CAISDNQGILNTEAFF. The CDR3 nucleotides are TGTGCCATCAGTGATAATCAGGGGATCCTGAACACTGAAGCTTTCTTT. The chain recombines TRBV10-3 with TRBJ1-1; maybe TRBD1 (6 bases). Looked up from germline, CDR1 is ENHRY and CDR2 is SYGVKD. Deletions cut 3 bases from V and 0 bases from J, with 14 bases between. This CDR3 spans 16 amino acids.

The chain carries TRBV12-5 and TRBJ1-3; no clear D. The ends were cut back, 0 bases at V and 8 bases at J, with 14 bases in the middle. CDR3 size: 15 residues. Germline CDR1 is LGHNT and CDR2 is FRNRAP. The CDR3 DNA is TGTGCTAGTGGTTTGGTACTGGGCCTAAGGGACACCATATATTTT. It specifies CASGLVLGLRDTIYF.

The V gene is TRBV9, the J gene TRBJ2-3, with D perhaps matching TRBD1 or TRBD2 (5 bases each). Trimming removed 4 bases from V and 5 bases from J, with 14 bases in between. Germline CDR1 reads SGDLS; CDR2 reads YYNGEE. This CDR3 has 14 residues. The CDR3 sequence is CASSLRDALDTQYF. In DNA, the CDR3 is TGTGCCAGCAGCCTCCGGGACGCGCTAGATACGCAGTATTTT.

A single count supports this clone. This chain joins TRBV11-2 and TRBJ2-2; weak D call: TRBD2 (5 bases). The CDR3 length is 15 residues. V was cut by 5 bases and J by 3 bases, with 13 bases left in between. Looked up from germline, CDR1 is SGHAT and CDR2 is FQNNGV. The CDR3 region is CASSLRTGYTGELFF. The CDR3 DNA reads TGTGCCAGCAGCCTAAGGACTGGATACACCGGGGAGCTGTTTTTT.

The V call is TRBV19, the J call TRBJ1-4; a possible D gene is TRBD1 (6 bases). In germline, CDR1 is LNHDA, CDR2 SQIVND (reference sequence). Trimming took off 6 bases at V and 7 bases at J, with 15 bases between the two ends. The CDR3 is made up of 14 amino acids. The CDR3 DNA sequence: TGTGCCAGTAGGTCCGGGACAAGGATTGAAAAACTGTTTTTT. Residues: CASRSGTRIEKLFF.

The CDR3: CASSDRTAYGYTF. The CDR3 region has the DNA TGTGCCAGCAGTGACAGGACGGCCTATGGCTACACCTTC. This chain joins TRBV6-1 and TRBJ1-2; no definite D call. V was cut by 3 bases and J by 4 bases, with 9 bases left in between. The germline V gene encodes CDR1 MNHNS and CDR2 SASEGT. The CDR3 consists of 13 residues.

This chain uses TRBV6-5 with TRBJ2-7; a weak D match, TRBD1 (5 bases). This CDR3 comprises 14 residues. Germline loops: CDR1 MNHEY, CDR2 SVGAGI. Trimming shortened V by 0 bases and J by 0 bases, and 6 bases separated the two germline ends. The CDR3 DNA follows: TGTGCCAGCAGTTACTCACAGGTCTCCTACGAGCAGTACTTC. It is translated as CASSYSQVSYEQYF.

The V and J genes are TRBV6-6 and TRBJ2-7, with TRBD1 matching over 8 bases. Trimming removed 6 bases from V and 1 base from J; junction bases left unmatched: 5. The CDR3 has 14 residues. CDR1 MNHNY and CDR2 SVGAGI come from the germline V gene (reference sequence). This chain's CDR3 is CASRPDRGSYEQYF. As DNA, the CDR3 is TGTGCCAGCAGGCCTGACAGGGGTTCCTACGAGCAGTACTTC.

V usage is TRBV27 and J usage is TRBJ2-3; D is unclear. This CDR3 spans 13 amino acids. V lost 5 bases and J lost 3, with 9 bases in between. Germline loops: CDR1 MNHEY, CDR2 SMNVEV (reference sequence). For the CDR3, the DNA is TGTGCCAGCAGTCTGGGCGGTACAGATACGCAGTATTTT. Translating gives CASSLGGTDTQYF.

The chain joins TRBV6-4 to TRBJ2-1; a weak D match, TRBD1 (5 bases). The germline CDR1 and CDR2 sequences are MRHNA and SNTAGT. Trimming pared 3 bases from V and 8 bases from J, leaving 14 bases between. This CDR3 contains 14 residues. In DNA form, the CDR3 reads TGTGCCAGCAGTGAAAGGGGTGAGGTGGATGAGCAGTTCTTC. Translation: CASSERGEVDEQFF.

This rearrangement joins TRBV7-9 to TRBJ1-2; D call uncertain. The CDR3 is 13 amino acids. Trimming took off 1 base at V and 4 bases at J, with 7 bases between the two ends. In germline, CDR1 is SEHNR, CDR2 FQNEAQ (reference sequence). CDR3 sequence reads: CASSLGASYGYTF. Written as DNA, the CDR3 is TGTGCCAGCAGCTTAGGGGCGAGCTATGGCTACACCTTC.

The chain has TRBV5-5 and TRBJ2-1, with TRBD1 identical over 10 bases. From germline, CDR1 is SGHKS and CDR2 YYEKEE (reference sequence). There are 16 residues in the CDR3. The V and J ends lost 7 bases and 8 bases, in that order; junction bases with no gene match: 15. The chain's CDR3 is CASALTRDRGLYEQFF. The CDR3 DNA reads as TGTGCCAGCGCATTGACCCGGGACAGGGGTTTGTATGAGCAGTTCTTC.

The rearrangement links TRBV19 to TRBJ2-2, with 10 bases lining up with TRBD2. The junction had 3 bases not matched to a gene; V was cut back by 8 bases and J by 0 bases. Germline CDR1 LNHDA, CDR2 SQIVND (reference sequence). The CDR3 consists of 15 residues. CDR3 amino acids: CASLGTSANTGELFF. In DNA, the CDR3 is TGTGCCAGTCTAGGGACTAGCGCGAACACCGGGGAGCTGTTTTTT.

The chain joins TRBV4-2 to TRBJ2-7; the D gene is possibly TRBD1 (5 bases). The CDR3 has 20 residues. V was clipped by 0 bases and J by 3 bases, with 27 bases between them. Per germline, CDR1 LGHNA and CDR2 YNFKEQ. The CDR3 spells CASSQETLFGVGHPRYEQYF. The CDR3 nucleotides are TGTGCCAGCAGCCAAGAAACGTTATTTGGTGTAGGACACCCTCGCTACGAGCAGTACTTC.